Following are 3 T cell receptor delta chains from one sample sequenced in a study of gamma-delta T cells after stem cell transplantation. TCRdb processed the RT-PCR reads again with the CATT caller. The table for this sample gives 55 to 75 delta-chain clones. The sample comprised gamma-delta T cells. The receptor set was obtained from a human donor. It is not recorded whose cells these are; they may come from a transplant donor.

Worth noting for this clone: In a library made to pick up gamma chains, this delta chain is a stray read with a size that means little. The rearrangement uses TRDV2 and TRDJ3; 11 bases are a match to TRDD3. J gave up 2 bases and V 0 bases, and 8 bases lay outside the gene matches. The CDR3 is 20 amino acids. Germline CDR1 is GEAIGNYY and CDR2 is EKD. CDR3 bases: TGTGCCTGTGACACCGACATGGGGGATACGCGACCCTGGGACACCCGACAGATGTTTTTC. This encodes CACDTDMGDTRPWDTRQMFF.

With respect to this clone: This delta chain came through as a stray read in a library set up for gamma chains, and its size says little. This chain's CDR3 is CACDTLRGAEDYTDKLIF. In nucleotides, the CDR3 is TGTGCCTGTGACACCCTTAGGGGAGCTGAGGATTACACCGATAAACTCATCTTT. This chain connects TRDV2 to TRDJ1; TRDD3 might be the D (5 bases). V gave up 0 bases and J gave up 0 bases, with 19 bases separating them. The CDR3 sequence is 18 residues long. Germline loops: CDR1 GEAIGNYY, CDR2 EKD.

This clone appeared a single time. This delta chain is a stray sequence in a library constructed for gamma chains; its clone size is not meaningful. This chain connects TRDV2 to TRDJ1, with a possible D match to TRDD3 (5 bases). Germline V CDR1 and CDR2: GEAIGNYY, EKD. This CDR3 is built from 18 residues. The ends were cut back, 0 bases at V and 6 bases at J, with 25 bases in the middle. DNA for the CDR3: TGTGCCTGTGACACCGCCGCGGGGGCCCGTAAGTATACCAATAAACTCATCTTT. Translation gives CACDTAAGARKYTNKLIF.